The 5 T cell receptor beta chains below were found in one sample sequenced in a study of cytomegalovirus exposure and HLA in healthy donors. The PCR was carried out with 60 Vbeta primers and 13 Jbeta primers. Sequencing was performed with immunoSEQ multiplex PCR; in TCRdb, only in-frame clones are kept and a portion is missing. Among over 250,000 clones listed, roughly 70% were seen once. Material for sequencing was PBMCs. These receptors came from a female donor in good health and CMV-seronegative.

This clone turned up a few times. A read error may produce the germline difference seen at one junction end. V usage is TRBV7-9 and J usage is TRBJ1-1, with D uncertain. From germline, CDR1 is SEHNR and CDR2 FQNEAQ (reference sequence). The CDR3 extends over 12 amino acids. The CDR3 coding sequence is TGTTCCAGCAGCTTAGGAGGCACTGAAGCTTTCTTT. Protein sequence: CSSSLGGTEAFF.

This chain links TRBV15 with TRBJ1-2; 11 nucleotides match TRBD1. The CDR3 length is 17 residues. The germline V gene encodes CDR1 LNHNV and CDR2 YYDKDF (reference sequence). V shed 0 bases and J 1 base; nucleotides not matched to a gene: 4. DNA of the CDR3: TGTGCCACCAGCAGAGATCTTGGGACAGGGGGTAACTATGGCTACACCTTC. Translated, it gives CATSRDLGTGGNYGYTF.

The rearrangement links TRBV18 to TRBJ2-5; 7 nucleotides line up with TRBD2. Looked up from germline, CDR1 is KGHSH and CDR2 is LQKENI. The CDR3 has 16 amino acids. Trimming cost V 6 bases and J 10 bases; bases outside gene matches: 20. The CDR3 DNA reads TGTGCCAGCTCGCCCCTTACCCCCGGGACTACCGTAGACCAGTACTTC. Protein sequence: CASSPLTPGTTVDQYF.

The chain has TRBV6-1 and TRBJ2-7; TRBD2 agrees at 13 bases. Per germline, CDR1 MNHNS and CDR2 SASEGT. V was clipped by 6 bases and J by 7 bases; unmatched bases: 6. This CDR3 contains 14 residues. CDR3 amino acids: CASRQLAGGLEQYF. DNA of the CDR3: TGTGCCAGCAGACAACTAGCGGGAGGGCTGGAGCAGTACTTC.

This clone occurred once. The rearrangement joins TRBV21-1 to TRBJ2-1; TRBD2 is taken as the D call from the table, unchecked against the DNA. TRBV21-1 is classified as a pseudogene. CDR3 length equals 15 residues. DNA for the CDR3: TGTGCCAGCAGCAAACACCTAGGCGCCTACAATGAGCAGTTCTTC. It yields the protein CASSKHLGAYNEQFF.